One TCR beta chain is described in this entry. Its target is unknown. Assay: immunoSEQ multiplex PCR; the TCRdb copy retains only in-frame clones and omits some. In the table there are approximately 45,000 clones, 88% of which are singletons. These data come from a study of a mutant IDH1 vaccine in newly diagnosed glioma. About the research overall: Vaccination began 4-6 weeks post radiotherapy alone, or with temozolomide cycles. Treated patients were approximately 60% male, around 40% female, mean age approximately 42 years. General study points: There were vaccine-induced immune responses in under 95% of the patients. Whatever changes occurred in top peripheral T cell clonotypes seemed unrelated to pseudoprogression.

The CDR3 consists of 14 residues. Trimming took off 0 bases at V and 3 bases at J, with 7 bases between the two ends. Germline CDR1 and CDR2: SGHRS and YFSETQ. Time point indicated: week 35, safety follow-up. The study gave 300 ug of mutant IDH1 20-mer peptide per vaccine dose, with topical imiquimod. The chain is built from TRBV5-1 and TRBJ1-5, with unresolved D. Specimen: PBMCs, collected from a glioma patient whose treatment included an IDH1 peptide vaccine. This sequence originates from a woman between 35 and 50 years old with glioma. CDR3 nucleotide sequence: TGCGCCAGCAGCTTGGACGGAACCAATCAGCCCCAGCATTTT. Protein: CASSLDGTNQPQHF. Using reference TRBV5-1 and TRBJ1-5 for the parts outside the CDR3, the full variable domain is KAGVTQTPRYLIKTRGQQVTLSCSPISGHRSVSWYQQTPGQGLQFLFEYFSETQRNKGNFPGRFSGRQFSNSRSEMNVSTLELGDSALYLCASSLDGTNQPQHFGDGTRLSIL.